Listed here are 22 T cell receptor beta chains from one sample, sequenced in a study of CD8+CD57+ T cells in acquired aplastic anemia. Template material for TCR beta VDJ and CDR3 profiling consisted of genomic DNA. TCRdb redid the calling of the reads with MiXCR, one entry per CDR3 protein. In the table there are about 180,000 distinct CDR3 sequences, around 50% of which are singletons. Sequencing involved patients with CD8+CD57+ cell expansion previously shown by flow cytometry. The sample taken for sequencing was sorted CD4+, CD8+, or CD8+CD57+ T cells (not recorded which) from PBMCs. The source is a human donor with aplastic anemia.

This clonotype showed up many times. The CDR3 nucleotides are TGCAGTGCCCCCCGGGACTCCCTGAACGAGCAGTACTTC. Translation: CSAPRDSLNEQYF. The rearrangement uses TRBV20-1 and TRBJ2-7; D might be TRBD2 (6 bases). Trimming stripped 6 bases from V and 5 bases from J, with 17 bases between. Looked up from germline, CDR1 is DFQATT and CDR2 is SNEGSKA (reference sequence). The CDR3 length is 13 residues.

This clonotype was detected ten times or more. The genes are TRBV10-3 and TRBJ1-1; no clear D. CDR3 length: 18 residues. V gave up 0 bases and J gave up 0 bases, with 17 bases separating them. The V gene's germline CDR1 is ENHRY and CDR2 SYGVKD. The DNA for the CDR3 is TGTGCCATCAGTGAGTCGGAAGCGTGGCAGCTGATGAACACTGAAGCTTTCTTT. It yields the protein CAISESEAWQLMNTEAFF.

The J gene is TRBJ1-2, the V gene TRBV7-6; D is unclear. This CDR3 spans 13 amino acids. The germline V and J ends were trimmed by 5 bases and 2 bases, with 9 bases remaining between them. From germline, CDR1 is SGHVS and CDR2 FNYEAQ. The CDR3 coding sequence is TGTGCCAGCAGCCACGGACGGAACTATGGCTACACCTTC. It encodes CASSHGRNYGYTF.

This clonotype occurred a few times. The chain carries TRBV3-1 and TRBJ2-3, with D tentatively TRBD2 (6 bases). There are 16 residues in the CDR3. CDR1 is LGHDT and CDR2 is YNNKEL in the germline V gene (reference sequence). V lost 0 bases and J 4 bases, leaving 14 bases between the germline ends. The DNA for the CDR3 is TGTGCCAGCAGCCAAGAGGCCAAACCTAGCGCAGATACGCAGTATTTT. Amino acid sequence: CASSQEAKPSADTQYF.

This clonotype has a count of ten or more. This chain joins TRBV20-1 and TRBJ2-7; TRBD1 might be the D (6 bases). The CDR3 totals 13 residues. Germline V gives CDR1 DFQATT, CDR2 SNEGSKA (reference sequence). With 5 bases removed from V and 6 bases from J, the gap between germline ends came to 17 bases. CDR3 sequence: CSAPDSLLSEQYF. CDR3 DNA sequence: TGCAGTGCTCCGGACAGTTTATTATCCGAGCAGTACTTC.

The CDR3 coding sequence is TGTGCCAGCAGCCGCCTAGGGGGATCCCTCAGTGGGGCCAACGTCCTGACTTTC. It translates to CASSRLGGSLSGANVLTF. This chain connects TRBV5-4 to TRBJ2-6, with a tentative D call TRBD1 (6 bases). Per the germline V gene, CDR1 is SGHNT and CDR2 is YYREEE (reference sequence). V lost 4 bases and J 3 bases, leaving 20 bases between the germline ends. This CDR3 has 18 residues.

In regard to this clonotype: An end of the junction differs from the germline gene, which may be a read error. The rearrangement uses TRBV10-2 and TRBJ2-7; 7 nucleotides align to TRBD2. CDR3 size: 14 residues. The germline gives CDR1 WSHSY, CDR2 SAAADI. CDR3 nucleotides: TGCGCCAGCTCGAAGCGGGGTACCTCCAACGAGCAGTACTTC. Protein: CASSKRGTSNEQYF.

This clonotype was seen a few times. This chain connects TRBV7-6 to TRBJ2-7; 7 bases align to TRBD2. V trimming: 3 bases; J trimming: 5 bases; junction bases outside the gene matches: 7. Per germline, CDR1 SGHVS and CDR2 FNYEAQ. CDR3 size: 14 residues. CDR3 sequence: CASSLGGSGHEQYF. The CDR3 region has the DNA TGTGCCAGCAGCTTGGGAGGGAGTGGGCACGAGCAGTACTTC. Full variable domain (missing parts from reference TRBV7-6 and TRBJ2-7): GAGVSQSPRYKVTKRGQDVALRCDPISGHVSLYWYRQALGQGPEFLTYFNYEAQQDKSGLPNDRFSAERPEGSISTLTIQRTEQRDSAMYRCASSLGGSGHEQYFGPGTRLTVT.

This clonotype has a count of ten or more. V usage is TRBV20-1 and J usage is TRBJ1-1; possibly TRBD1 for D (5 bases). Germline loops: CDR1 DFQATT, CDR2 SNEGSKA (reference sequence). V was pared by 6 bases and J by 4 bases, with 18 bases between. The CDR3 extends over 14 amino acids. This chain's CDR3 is CSARESGRGTEAFF. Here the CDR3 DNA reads TGCAGTGCGAGGGAGTCGGGGAGGGGCACTGAAGCTTTCTTT.

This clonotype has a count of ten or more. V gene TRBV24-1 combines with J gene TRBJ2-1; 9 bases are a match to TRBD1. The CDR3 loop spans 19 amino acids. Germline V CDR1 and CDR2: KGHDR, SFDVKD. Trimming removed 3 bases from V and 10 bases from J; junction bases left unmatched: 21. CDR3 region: CATSDQSTGGGVMPGEQFF. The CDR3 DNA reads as TGTGCCACCAGTGATCAATCAACAGGGGGCGGCGTGATGCCGGGAGAGCAGTTCTTC.

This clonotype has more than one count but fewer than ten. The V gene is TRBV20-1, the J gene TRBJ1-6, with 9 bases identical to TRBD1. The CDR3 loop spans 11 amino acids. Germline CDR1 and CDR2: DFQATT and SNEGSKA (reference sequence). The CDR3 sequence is CSGQGTSTLHF. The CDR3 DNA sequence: TGCAGCGGACAGGGGACCTCCACCCTCCACTTT.

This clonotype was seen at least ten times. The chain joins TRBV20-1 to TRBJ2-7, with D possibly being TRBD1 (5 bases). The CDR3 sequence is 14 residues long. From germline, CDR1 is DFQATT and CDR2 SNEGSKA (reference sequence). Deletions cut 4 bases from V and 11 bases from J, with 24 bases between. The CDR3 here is CSAIQDGFSNREYF. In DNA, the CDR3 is TGCAGTGCTATACAGGACGGATTTTCAAACCGGGAGTACTTC.

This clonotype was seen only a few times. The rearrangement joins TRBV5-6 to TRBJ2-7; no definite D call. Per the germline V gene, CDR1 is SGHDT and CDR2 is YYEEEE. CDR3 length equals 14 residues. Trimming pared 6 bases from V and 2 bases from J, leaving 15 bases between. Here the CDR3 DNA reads TGTGCCAGCACCACCGCCGGTCTGACCTACGAGCAGTACTTC. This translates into CASTTAGLTYEQYF.

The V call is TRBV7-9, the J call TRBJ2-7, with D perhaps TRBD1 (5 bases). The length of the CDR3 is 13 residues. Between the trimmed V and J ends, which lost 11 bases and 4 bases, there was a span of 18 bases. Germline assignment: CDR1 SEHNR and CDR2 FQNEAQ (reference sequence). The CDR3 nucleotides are TGTGCCGGGGCAGGGTTTTTCGGATACGAGCAGTACTTC. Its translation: CAGAGFFGYEQYF.

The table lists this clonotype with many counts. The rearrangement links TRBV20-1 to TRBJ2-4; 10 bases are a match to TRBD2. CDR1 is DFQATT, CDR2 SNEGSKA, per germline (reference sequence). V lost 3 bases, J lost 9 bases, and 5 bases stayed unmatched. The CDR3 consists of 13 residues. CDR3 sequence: CSARSGGASIQYF. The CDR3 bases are TGCAGTGCTAGGAGCGGGGGGGCCTCCATTCAGTACTTC.

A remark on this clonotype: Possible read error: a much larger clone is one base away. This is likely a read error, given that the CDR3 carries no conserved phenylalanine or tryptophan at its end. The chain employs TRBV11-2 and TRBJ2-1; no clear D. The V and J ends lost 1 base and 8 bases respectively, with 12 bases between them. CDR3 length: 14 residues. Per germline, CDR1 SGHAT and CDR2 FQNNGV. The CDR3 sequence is CASSLGVSGDEQFL. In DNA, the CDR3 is TGTGCCAGCAGCTTAGGGGTCTCGGGTGATGAGCAGTTCCTC.

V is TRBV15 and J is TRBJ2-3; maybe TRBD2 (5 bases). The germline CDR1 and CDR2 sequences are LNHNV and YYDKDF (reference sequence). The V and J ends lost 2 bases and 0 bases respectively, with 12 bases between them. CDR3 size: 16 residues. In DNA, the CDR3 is TGTGCCACCAGCAGACTAGCCCCTATTAGCACAGATACGCAGTATTTT. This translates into CATSRLAPISTDTQYF.

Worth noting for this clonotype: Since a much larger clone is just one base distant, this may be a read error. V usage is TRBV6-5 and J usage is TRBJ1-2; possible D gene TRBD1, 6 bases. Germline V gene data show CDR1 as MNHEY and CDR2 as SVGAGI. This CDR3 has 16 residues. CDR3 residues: CASGYRTFEGGGGYTF. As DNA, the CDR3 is TGTGCCAGCGGTTATCGAACCTTCGAGGGGGGAGGTGGCTACACCTTC.

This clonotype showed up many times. The CDR3 here is CASSKWRNTEAFF. The CDR3 DNA follows: TGTGCCAGCAGCAAATGGAGAAACACTGAAGCTTTCTTT. The chain links TRBV7-8 to TRBJ1-1; D unclear. The CDR3 covers 13 residues. V lost 5 bases to trimming and J lost 2 bases, with 9 bases between them. The germline V gene has CDR1 SGHVS and CDR2 FQNEAQ.

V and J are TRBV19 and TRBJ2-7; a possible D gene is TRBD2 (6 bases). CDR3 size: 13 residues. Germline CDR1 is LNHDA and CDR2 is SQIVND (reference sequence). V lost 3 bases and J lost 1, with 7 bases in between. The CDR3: CASSMAGSYEQYF. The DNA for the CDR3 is TGTGCCAGTAGTATGGCGGGGTCCTACGAGCAGTACTTC.

The CDR3: CATSLGQGSYEQYF. In nucleotides, the CDR3 is TGTGCCACCAGCCTAGGACAGGGTTCCTACGAGCAGTACTTC. This chain connects TRBV15 to TRBJ2-7, with 8 bases identical to TRBD1. The CDR3 sequence is 14 residues long. Trimming cost V 5 bases and J 1 base; bases outside gene matches: 4. Germline assignment: CDR1 LNHNV and CDR2 YYDKDF (reference sequence).

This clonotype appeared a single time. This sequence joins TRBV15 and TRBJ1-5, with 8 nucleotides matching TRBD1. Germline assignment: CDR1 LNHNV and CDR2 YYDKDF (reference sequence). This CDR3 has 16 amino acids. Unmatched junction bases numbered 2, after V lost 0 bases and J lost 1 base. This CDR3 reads CATSREGQGSNQPQHF. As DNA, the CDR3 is TGTGCCACCAGCAGAGAAGGACAGGGAAGCAATCAGCCCCAGCATTTT.